This TCR delta chain was identified in a study of delta chains in infants with herpesvirus infections (dated by TCRdb to the early 2020s). Turning to the overall study: The study prospectively followed a Ugandan infant birth cohort from birth to characterize gammadelta T cell responses to primary cytomegalovirus (CMV) infection. Infant blood samples fell into approximate age groups of 1.5, 4, 8 and 12 months. Previously published Belgian fetal and cord blood gammadelta TCR data were added only for comparison and were not generated in this cohort. In infants who were infected with CMV after birth, the study searched for a public fetal Vdelta1/Vgamma8 gammadelta TCR clonotype. From PBMC, gammadelta TCRs were sequenced for some 19 CMV-infected infants (one congenitally infected) and fewer than 10 CMV-uninfected infants who had sufficient sample available.

Pregnant women receiving prenatal care in Kampala, Uganda, were recruited, and the infants of these women were enrolled, with documentation of maternal HIV status required. Home visits to families took place weekly, and collection of infant clinical information, oral swabs and peripheral blood began at 6 weeks of age and was repeated every 4 months after that. After blood was collected in heparin tubes, PBMC were isolated using Ficoll-Paque density gradient centrifugation and then cryopreserved. In its sample, this clone was seen a few times. Its cognate antigen has yet to be identified. Per-nucleotide qualities are absent, and no much larger clonotype sits a single base away. General study outcomes and caveats: In CMV-uninfected infants, the public clonotype might still exist at levels below the detection limit. A small sample size and the lack of race- or environment-matched controls were noted by the authors, because CMV is acquired by nearly all Ugandans before adulthood. The public Vdelta1 clonotype appeared in 4 of 18 CMV-infected infants: three infected postnatally before 120 days of age, plus the congenitally infected infant. The public clonotype was found only at the first time point after infection and was absent in uninfected infants and in those infected after 120 days. Within Vdelta1 cells, the frequency of the public clonotype appeared to be inversely correlated with age at infection and to decay rapidly, seemingly not persisting past roughly two months.

Libraries were built with RT-PCR. To generate TCR cDNA, PBMC RNA underwent reverse transcription with SuperScript II using gamma-chain- and delta-chain-specific primers. cDNA was purified with AMPure XP beads, amplified, and indexed with Illumina adapters using the Nextera XT Index Kit. gammadelta TCR libraries were sequenced on an Illumina MiSeq with a V2 300-cycle kit. Per the authors' processing: Using MiXCR v2.1.12, CDR3 sequences were assembled, and reads were mapped onto D, J and V genes obtained from GenBank. VDJtools v1.2.1 was used to carry out repertoire analyses of the CDR3 clonotypes. Public reads were reanalyzed in TCRdb with CATT, and rows carrying the same DNA were merged afterwards. TCRdb's processing, not the study's, gives the V and J calls here. Across this sample there are around 1,500 delta-chain clones, with 25% to 30% seen only once. The top ten constitute roughly a tenth of the sample.

Based on the germline V gene, the CDR1 and CDR2 sequences are TSWWSYY and QGS. Trimming at the junction amounts to 0 bases on V and 4 bases on J, and the germline ends lie 36 bases apart. Its CDR3 holds 23 amino acids, cysteine through phenylalanine. The entry retains the CDR3 DNA only, 69 bases that are in frame from base 1. This receptor was taken from a human donor who was a Ugandan infant, either HIV-exposed or HIV-unexposed (not recorded which). The rearranged chain carries TRDV1 and TRDJ1; the D call is possibly TRDD2 or TRDD3, each sharing 9 bases. The material sequenced was peripheral blood, taken at time point 3 of longitudinal follow-up. The CDR3 is CALGELHPSYAYTAWGIDDKLIF. The nucleotides are TGTGCTCTTGGGGAACTCCATCCTTCCTACGCATATACAGCCTGGGGGATTGACGATAAACTCATCTTT.